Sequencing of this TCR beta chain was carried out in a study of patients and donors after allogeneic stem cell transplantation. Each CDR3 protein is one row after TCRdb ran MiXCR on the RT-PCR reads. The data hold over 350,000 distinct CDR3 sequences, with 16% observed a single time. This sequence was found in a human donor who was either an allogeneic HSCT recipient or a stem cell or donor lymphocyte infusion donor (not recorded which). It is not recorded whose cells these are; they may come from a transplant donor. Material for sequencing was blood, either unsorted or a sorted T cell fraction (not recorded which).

The CDR3 coding sequence is TGTGCCACGGGTGGGGCAGGACATAATTCACCCCTCCACTTT. Translated, it gives CATGGAGHNSPLHF. V is TRBV7-2 and J is TRBJ1-6; tentative D call: TRBD1 (5 bases). The CDR3 totals 14 residues. V lost 10 bases and J 5 bases, leaving 15 bases between the germline ends. CDR1 and CDR2 (germline): SGHTA, FQGNSA.